Shown below are 15 T cell receptor beta chains from a single sample sequenced in a study of CD8+ T cells in alopecia areata. Extraction of RNA preceded its reverse transcription into cDNA, which served as the sequencing template. Profiled with immunoSEQ multiplex PCR; TCRdb holds only in-frame clones, not every one. The profile shows more than 90,000 clones, 60% of them singletons. The treatment here: oral pan-JAK inhibitor, 5-10 mg twice daily. Specimen: CD8+ T cells sorted from blood, collected at approximately week 56, from a patient treated with tofacitinib. These TCRs come from a human donor with alopecia areata.

The V gene is TRBV29-1, the J gene TRBJ2-1; D remains unclear. The germline CDR1 and CDR2 sequences are SQVTM and ANQGSEA. This CDR3 is 11 amino acids long. Trimming took off 4 bases at V and 8 bases at J, with 9 bases between the two ends. The CDR3 loop reads CSVALTDEQFF. CDR3 coding DNA: TGCAGCGTTGCACTAACCGATGAGCAGTTCTTC.

This chain connects TRBV7-2 to TRBJ1-2, with 7 bases lining up with TRBD1. The CDR3 consists of 13 residues. V dropped 6 bases and J dropped 9; count of bases not matched to a gene: 10. In germline, CDR1 is SGHTA, CDR2 FQGNSA. The CDR3 bases are TGTGCCAGCAGTGCGACAGGGCGTCCGAGCTACACCTTC. This sequence encodes CASSATGRPSYTF.

The V call is TRBV6-5, the J call TRBJ2-1; no firm D call. Between the trimmed V and J ends, which lost 4 bases and 5 bases, there was a span of 15 bases. In germline, CDR1 is MNHEY, CDR2 SVGAGI. The CDR3 length is 15 residues. CDR3 coding DNA: TGTGCCAGCAGTTCCCCCGACCGGCGAGACAATGAGCAGTTCTTC. It encodes CASSSPDRRDNEQFF.

This sequence joins TRBV25-1 and TRBJ1-6, with 7 bases lining up with TRBD1. Germline CDR1 is MGHDK and CDR2 is SYGVNS. This CDR3 is built from 13 residues. With V trimmed by 9 bases and J by 6 bases, 5 bases remained unmatched. This CDR3 reads CASKDRTNSPLHF. CDR3 in DNA: TGTGCCAGTAAGGACAGGACTAATTCACCCCTCCACTTT.

The chain combines TRBV27 with TRBJ2-3; 9 nucleotides align to TRBD2. CDR3 length equals 16 residues. Germline CDR1 is MNHEY and CDR2 is SMNVEV (reference sequence). The ends lost 5 bases at V and 0 bases at J; junction bases unmatched: 6. The CDR3 DNA reads as TGTGCCAGCAGTCTCTATAGCGGGGGAAGCACAGATACGCAGTATTTT. Translated: CASSLYSGGSTDTQYF.

The chain has TRBV7-9 and TRBJ2-5; D unclear. Trimming left V 3 bases short and J 0 bases short, with 8 bases between. CDR1 and CDR2 (germline): SEHNR, FQNEAQ (reference sequence). This CDR3 has 14 residues. The CDR3 region has the DNA TGTGCCAGCAGCTTCGAAGCGTACCAAGAGACCCAGTACTTC. Its translation is CASSFEAYQETQYF.

The rearrangement joins TRBV6-5 to TRBJ2-5; 7 positions match TRBD2. Germline V lookup: CDR1 MNHEY, CDR2 SVGAGI. The CDR3 is 14 residues long. V trimming: 2 bases; J trimming: 1 base; junction bases outside the gene matches: 1. The CDR3 spells CASSYGGGQETQYF. The CDR3 nucleotides are TGTGCCAGCAGTTACGGGGGGGGCCAAGAGACCCAGTACTTC.

V gene TRBV30 combines with J gene TRBJ1-5; possible D gene TRBD1, 5 bases. From germline, CDR1 is GTSNPN and CDR2 SVGIG (reference sequence). The V and J ends lost 2 bases and 3 bases respectively, with 17 bases between them. The CDR3 has 16 amino acids. The CDR3: CAWSPNGQGINQPQHF. CDR3 bases: TGTGCCTGGAGTCCAAACGGGCAGGGTATCAATCAGCCCCAGCATTTT. The full variable domain, rest sourced from reference TRBV30 and TRBJ1-5, is SQTIHQWPATLVQPVGSPLSLECTVEGTSNPNLYWYRQAAGRGLQLLFYSVGIGQISSEVPQNLSASRPQDRQFILSSKKLLLSDSGFYLCAWSPNGQGINQPQHFGDGTRLSIL.

This chain links TRBV19 with TRBJ2-3; D call uncertain. This CDR3 region has 13 residues. V shed 5 bases and J shed 6 bases, with 12 bases lying between them. The germline V gene has CDR1 LNHDA and CDR2 SQIVND (reference sequence). The CDR3 DNA follows: TGTGCCAGTAGTCCTCCTCAGTCCGATACGCAGTATTTT. This sequence encodes CASSPPQSDTQYF.

The rearrangement uses TRBV13 and TRBJ2-1, with 8 bases aligning to TRBD1. After removal of 2 bases from V and 6 bases from J, the junction contained 6 bases not matched to a gene. The CDR3 runs 15 residues. Germline V gives CDR1 PRHDT, CDR2 FYEKMQ (reference sequence). The CDR3 DNA reads TGTGCCAGCAGCTTACTGGGGACAGGTATCAATGAGCAGTTCTTC. Translating gives CASSLLGTGINEQFF.

The V gene is TRBV18, the J gene TRBJ1-1; D possibly corresponds to TRBD1 (5 bases). Germline assignment: CDR1 KGHSH and CDR2 LQKENI. The CDR3 runs to 12 residues. V lost 10 bases, J lost 4 bases, and 13 bases lay in between. In DNA, the CDR3 is TGTGCCACCGGGCAGGGAGGCACTGAAGCTTTCTTT. This gives the protein CATGQGGTEAFF.

This clone was counted at least ten times. The V call is TRBV7-9, the J call TRBJ1-2; D may be TRBD1 (6 bases). Germline V gives CDR1 SEHNR, CDR2 FQNEAQ (reference sequence). With 1 base removed from V and 10 bases from J, the gap between germline ends came to 13 bases. The CDR3 is 13 amino acids. In DNA, the CDR3 is TGTGCCAGCAGCTTAGTCGGACAGAGATACTACACCTTC. This sequence encodes CASSLVGQRYYTF.

This clone was counted between two and nine times. This chain links TRBV19 with TRBJ1-3; D is unresolved. Per germline, CDR1 LNHDA and CDR2 SQIVND (reference sequence). V dropped 7 bases and J dropped 0 bases, with 13 bases sitting between them. The length of the CDR3 is 15 residues. CDR3 loop: CASTSEGYSGNTIYF. CDR3 coding DNA: TGTGCCAGTACATCGGAGGGATACTCTGGAAACACCATATATTTT.

The chain joins TRBV5-1 to TRBJ1-2, with D perhaps matching TRBD1 (6 bases). Germline V gene lookup returns CDR1 SGHRS and CDR2 YFSETQ. CDR3 length equals 18 residues. V was shortened by 3 bases and J by 2 bases, with 23 bases between the two germline ends. The CDR3 DNA is TGCGCCAGCAGCTCGGGAGGGACAAGTGAAAGTCTCAACTATGGCTACACCTTC. Its protein is CASSSGGTSESLNYGYTF.

The J gene is TRBJ1-2, the V gene TRBV14; perhaps TRBD1 as D (5 bases). Between the trimmed V and J ends, which lost 0 bases and 11 bases, there was a span of 10 bases. Looked up from germline, CDR1 is SGHDN and CDR2 is FVKESK. This CDR3 has 12 residues. The CDR3 spells CASSQEGTVYTF. DNA of the CDR3: TGTGCCAGCAGCCAAGAAGGGACGGTGTACACCTTC. Filled out from reference TRBV14 and TRBJ1-2, the complete variable domain reads EAGVTQFPSHSVIEKGQTVTLRCDPISGHDNLYWYRRVMGKEIKFLLHFVKESKQDESGMPNNRFLAERTGGTYSTLKVQPAELEDSGVYFCASSQEGTVYTFGSGTRLTVV.